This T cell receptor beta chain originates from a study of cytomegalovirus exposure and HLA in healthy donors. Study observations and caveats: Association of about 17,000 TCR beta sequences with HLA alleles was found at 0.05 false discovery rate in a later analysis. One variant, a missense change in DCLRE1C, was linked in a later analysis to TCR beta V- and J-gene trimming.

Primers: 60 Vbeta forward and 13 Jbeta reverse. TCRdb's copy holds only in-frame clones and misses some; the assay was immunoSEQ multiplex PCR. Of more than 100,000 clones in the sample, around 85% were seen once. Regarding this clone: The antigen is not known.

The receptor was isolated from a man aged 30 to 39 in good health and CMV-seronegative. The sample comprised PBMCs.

CDR3 in amino acids: CASSPALRTDTTGELFF. The CDR3, as DNA: TGTGCCAGCAGCCCCGCTCTGAGGACAGATACCACCGGGGAGCTGTTTTTT. J is TRBJ2-2 and V is TRBV5-4, with D possibly being TRBD1 (6 bases). The CDR3 is 17 residues long. Between the trimmed V and J ends, which lost 4 bases and 4 bases, there was a span of 20 bases. Germline-derived CDR1 and CDR2 are SGHNT and YYREEE (reference sequence).